This entry lists 18 T cell receptor beta chains sequenced from one sample in a study of T-cell reconstitution after alpha-beta-depleted transplantation in children. Molecular barcoding with unique molecular identifiers was used for the TCRbeta library. TCRdb called the PCR reads again in MiXCR, with one record for every CDR3 protein. The sample contains around 300,000 distinct CDR3 sequences, approximately 20% of which appear only once. The specimen was PBMCs, mostly from graft donor cells, collected 180 days after TCRalphabeta/CD19-depleted stem cell transplant. The receptors come from a male patient younger than 18 who had a stem cell transplant for acute lymphoblastic leukemia, so the T cells may come from the graft donor.

This clonotype was observed a handful of times. The chain recombines TRBV6-1 with TRBJ1-2; D gene ambiguous. V gave up 0 bases and J gave up 6 bases, with 11 bases separating them. This CDR3 has 14 residues. Germline CDR1 and CDR2: MNHNS and SASEGT. As DNA, the CDR3 is TGTGCCAGCAGTGAAGCTGGTCCTAAGGATGGCTACACCTTC. It specifies CASSEAGPKDGYTF.

This clonotype was counted only a few times. The gene calls are TRBV10-2 and TRBJ2-1; D is perhaps TRBD2 (6 bases). The germline V gene has CDR1 WSHSY and CDR2 SAAADI. The V gene lost 6 bases and the J gene lost 5 bases, with 14 bases spanning the gap. This CDR3 spans 14 amino acids. The CDR3 sequence: CASRADYLDNEQFF. The CDR3 nucleotides read TGCGCCAGCAGAGCGGACTACCTGGACAATGAGCAGTTCTTC.

This clonotype was seen a handful of times. This rearrangement joins TRBV7-9 to TRBJ1-2; TRBD1 is a possible D gene (5 bases). This CDR3 is built from 15 residues. Germline assignment: CDR1 SEHNR and CDR2 FQNEAQ (reference sequence). V was cut by 2 bases and J by 6 bases, with 16 bases left in between. CDR3 in amino acids: CASSLRGQGKDGYTF. The CDR3 DNA sequence: TGTGCCAGCAGCTTAAGAGGTCAGGGAAAGGATGGCTACACCTTC.

This clonotype was seen more than once but under ten times. V is TRBV12-3 or TRBV12-4 and J is TRBJ2-1, with 12 bases fitting TRBD2. This CDR3 is built from 22 residues. Trimming removed 3 bases from V and 6 bases from J; junction bases left unmatched: 24. CDR3 sequence reads: CASSFRRLASGRAEAHGNEQFF. DNA for the CDR3: TGTGCCAGCAGTTTCAGGCGGCTGGCTAGCGGGAGGGCCGAGGCGCACGGCAATGAGCAGTTCTTC.

This clonotype was seen a few times. The rearrangement uses TRBV20-1 and TRBJ1-3, with 9 bases matching TRBD1. V lost 2 bases to trimming and J lost 6 bases; unmatched junction nucleotides: 2. CDR1 and CDR2 (germline): DFQATT, SNEGSKA (reference sequence). The CDR3 sequence is 13 residues long. CDR3 coding DNA: TGCAGTGCTAGACGGGACAGGGTAAACACCATATATTTT. This codes for CSARRDRVNTIYF.

The chain links TRBV7-9 to TRBJ2-7; TRBD1 aligns across 11 bases. V lost 6 bases to trimming and J lost 4 bases; unmatched junction nucleotides: 5. There are 14 residues in the CDR3. The germline V gene has CDR1 SEHNR and CDR2 FQNEAQ (reference sequence). The chain's CDR3 is CASRPDRGHYEQYF. The CDR3, as DNA: TGTGCCAGCAGGCCGGACAGGGGGCATTACGAGCAGTACTTC.

V usage is TRBV7-2 and J usage is TRBJ2-7, with TRBD1 matching 8 bases. Trimming at V came to 5 bases and at J to 3 bases, leaving 6 bases not matched to a gene. Germline CDR1 reads SGHTA; CDR2 reads FQGNSA. This CDR3 contains 14 residues. In DNA form, the CDR3 reads TGTGCCAGCAGCCTGGGACAGGCGGTCTACGAGCAGTACTTC. Its translation is CASSLGQAVYEQYF.

In this sample, this clonotype turned up a few times. As DNA, the CDR3 is TGTGCCAGCAGTTTAGGGACAAGCTCTGGAAACACCATATATTTT. It yields the protein CASSLGTSSGNTIYF. J is TRBJ1-3 and V is TRBV12-3 or TRBV12-4; D is possibly TRBD1 (5 bases). This CDR3 is 15 amino acids long. Trimming took off 1 base at V and 0 bases at J, with 7 bases between the two ends.

This clonotype was counted many times. The V and J genes are TRBV7-9 and TRBJ2-2; TRBD1 agrees at 8 bases. Germline lookup yields CDR1 SEHNR and CDR2 FQNEAQ (reference sequence). Trimming removed 5 bases from V and 3 bases from J; junction bases left unmatched: 5. The CDR3 totals 15 residues. The CDR3 sequence is CASSPTGDDTGELFF. For the CDR3, the DNA is TGTGCCAGCAGCCCGACAGGGGACGACACCGGGGAGCTGTTTTTT.

In this sample, this clonotype turned up a few times. The chain joins TRBV20-1 to TRBJ2-1; 11 bases match TRBD2. The CDR3 is 17 residues long. The germline V gene has CDR1 DFQATT and CDR2 SNEGSKA (reference sequence). V lost 1 base to trimming and J lost 8 bases; unmatched junction nucleotides: 13. The chain's CDR3 is CSARVLTASGRRDEQFF. CDR3 bases: TGCAGTGCTAGAGTCCTAACGGCTAGCGGGAGGAGGGATGAGCAGTTCTTC.

The rearrangement joins TRBV7-1 to TRBJ2-7; 9 bases line up with TRBD2. TRBV7-1 qualifies as an ORF whose function is uncertain. V lost 11 bases and J lost 5; bases outside the gene matches: 19. The CDR3 sequence is 16 residues long. The CDR3 coding sequence is TGTGCCTGCTGCCCACTTCTCGCGGGAGGGCCCCACGAGCAGTACTTC. The encoded protein is CACCPLLAGGPHEQYF.

The V call is TRBV9, the J call TRBJ2-3; 14 bases fit TRBD2. J gave up 4 bases and V 2 bases, and 18 bases lay outside the gene matches. The CDR3 extends over 21 amino acids. The germline V gene has CDR1 SGDLS and CDR2 YYNGEE. CDR3 amino acids: CASSVSFGTSGRGRRADTQYF. DNA of the CDR3: TGTGCCAGCAGCGTGTCCTTCGGGACTAGCGGGAGAGGAAGGAGGGCAGATACGCAGTATTTT.

The chain has TRBV5-1 and TRBJ2-5, with TRBD2 identical over 9 bases. Germline lookup yields CDR1 SGHRS and CDR2 YFSETQ. V lost 1 base, J lost 5 bases, and 12 bases stayed unmatched. The CDR3 has 17 amino acids. DNA of the CDR3: TGCGCCAGCAGCTTGAGACTAGCGGAGCCCCTAGGGGAGACCCAGTACTTC. Translating it yields CASSLRLAEPLGETQYF.

This chain uses TRBV27 with TRBJ2-3; D gene unclear. Trimming left V 4 bases short and J 4 bases short, with 12 bases between. CDR3 size: 14 residues. The germline CDR1 and CDR2 sequences are MNHEY and SMNVEV (reference sequence). The CDR3 loop reads CASSSAPESDTQYF. CDR3 in DNA: TGTGCCAGCAGTTCCGCTCCTGAATCAGATACGCAGTATTTT.

This clonotype was observed a handful of times. The rearrangement uses TRBV20-1 and TRBJ2-4; possibly TRBD1 for D (6 bases). Germline V CDR1 and CDR2: DFQATT, SNEGSKA (reference sequence). V was cut by 5 bases and J by 8 bases, with 13 bases left in between. The CDR3 runs 12 residues. The CDR3 sequence: CSALTQGYIQYF. Here the CDR3 DNA reads TGCAGTGCTCTGACCCAGGGGTACATTCAGTACTTC.

The genes are TRBV29-1 and TRBJ2-2; 7 positions agree with TRBD1. CDR3 length: 15 residues. The junction had 4 bases not matched to a gene; V was cut back by 3 bases and J by 0 bases. Germline loops: CDR1 SQVTM, CDR2 ANQGSEA. CDR3 nucleotides: TGCAGCGTTGAGCCAGGGGGTGCGAACACCGGGGAGCTGTTTTTT. Its translation: CSVEPGGANTGELFF.

This clonotype has more than one count but fewer than ten. The CDR3 coding sequence is TGTGCCAGCAGCGTAGCTTACGGAAGCTCCTACGAGCAGTACTTC. Protein sequence: CASSVAYGSSYEQYF. The rearrangement links TRBV9 to TRBJ2-7; D not resolved. The V and J ends lost 0 bases and 0 bases respectively, with 10 bases between them. The germline V gene encodes CDR1 SGDLS and CDR2 YYNGEE. This CDR3 comprises 15 residues.

In its sample, this clonotype was seen a few times. The V call is TRBV5-5, the J call TRBJ2-7, with a weak D call TRBD2 (6 bases). V dropped 5 bases and J dropped 5 bases, with 8 bases sitting between them. The CDR3 consists of 11 residues. CDR1 and CDR2 from the germline V gene are SGHKS and YYEKEE (reference sequence). The CDR3 sequence is CASRGGNEQYF. The DNA of the CDR3 is TGTGCCAGCAGGGGAGGCAACGAGCAGTACTTC.